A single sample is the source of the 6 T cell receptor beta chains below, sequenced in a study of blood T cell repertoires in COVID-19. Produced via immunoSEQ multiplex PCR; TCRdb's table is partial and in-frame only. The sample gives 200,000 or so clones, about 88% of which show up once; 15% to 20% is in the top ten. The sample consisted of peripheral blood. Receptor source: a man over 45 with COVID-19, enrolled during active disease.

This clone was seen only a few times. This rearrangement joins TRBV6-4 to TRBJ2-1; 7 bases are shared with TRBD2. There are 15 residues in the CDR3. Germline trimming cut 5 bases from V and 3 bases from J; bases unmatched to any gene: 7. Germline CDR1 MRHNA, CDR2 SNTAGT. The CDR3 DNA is TGTGCCAGCAGTCCCCAGACTAGCAGCTACAATGAGCAGTTCTTC. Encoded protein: CASSPQTSSYNEQFF.

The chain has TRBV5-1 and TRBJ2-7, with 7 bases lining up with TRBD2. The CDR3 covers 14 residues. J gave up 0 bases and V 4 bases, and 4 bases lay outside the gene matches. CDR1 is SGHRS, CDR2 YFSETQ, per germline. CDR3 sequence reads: CASSRGGSSYEQYF. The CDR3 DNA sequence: TGCGCCAGCAGCCGGGGAGGGTCCTCCTACGAGCAGTACTTC.

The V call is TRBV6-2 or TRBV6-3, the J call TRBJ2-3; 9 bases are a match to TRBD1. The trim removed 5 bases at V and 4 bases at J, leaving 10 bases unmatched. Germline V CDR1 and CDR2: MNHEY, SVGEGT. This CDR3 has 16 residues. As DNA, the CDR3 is TGTGCCAGCAGTCGGGCCGGACAGGGGATCGCAGATACGCAGTATTTT. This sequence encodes CASSRAGQGIADTQYF.

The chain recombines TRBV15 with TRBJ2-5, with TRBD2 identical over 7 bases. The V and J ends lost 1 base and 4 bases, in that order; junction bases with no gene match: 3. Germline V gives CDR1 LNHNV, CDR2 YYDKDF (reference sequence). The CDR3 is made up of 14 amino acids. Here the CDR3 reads CATSRAGLGETQYF. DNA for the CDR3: TGTGCCACCAGCAGAGCTGGACTAGGAGAGACCCAGTACTTC. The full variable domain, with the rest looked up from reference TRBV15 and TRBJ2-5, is DAMVIQNPRYQVTQFGKPVTLSCSQTLNHNVMYWYQQKSSQAPKLLFHYYDKDFNNEADTPDNFQSRRPNTSFCFLDIRSPGLGDTAMYLCATSRAGLGETQYFGPGTRLLVL.

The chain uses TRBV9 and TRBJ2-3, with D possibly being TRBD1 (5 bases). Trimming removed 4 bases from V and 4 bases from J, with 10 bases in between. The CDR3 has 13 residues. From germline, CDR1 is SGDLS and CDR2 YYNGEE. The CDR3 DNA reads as TGTGCCAGCAGCAGACAGTCCGCAGATACGCAGTATTTT. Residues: CASSRQSADTQYF.

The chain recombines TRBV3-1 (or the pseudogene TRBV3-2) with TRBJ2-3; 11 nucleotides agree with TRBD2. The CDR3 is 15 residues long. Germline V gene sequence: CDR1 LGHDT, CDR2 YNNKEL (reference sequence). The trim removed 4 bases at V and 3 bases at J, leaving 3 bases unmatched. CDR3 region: CASSPLAGDTDTQYF. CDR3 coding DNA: TGTGCCAGCAGCCCACTAGCGGGAGATACAGATACGCAGTATTTT.